This T cell receptor beta chain comes out of a study of STAT5B mutations in CD4+ large granular lymphocyte leukemia. Study-level background: Among healthy donors, a particular HLA allele went with more CDR3 'QG' motifs.

In the study's own analysis: Productive clonotypes were detectable down to 2.59 x 10-5 frequency. Repertoires were generated with immunoSEQ multiplex PCR, while TCRdb's copy carries only in-frame clones and drops some. V and J calls and clone size follow that table, whereas D and trimming were derived from the DNA. The sample contains 30,000 or so clones, roughly three quarters of which appear only once. V dropped 5 bases and J dropped 8 bases, with 21 bases sitting between them. The length of the CDR3 is 15 residues. CDR1 is MNHEY, CDR2 SVGAGI, per germline. Control samples were healthy donors' buffy coats.

The V and J genes are TRBV6-5 and TRBJ2-5, with a tentative D call TRBD2 (5 bases). Sample: CD4+ T cells from blood buffy coats. This receptor was identified in a human donor in good health. CDR3 coding DNA: TGTGCCAGCAGTGTCGACGCGGGCCTACATCGAACCCAGTACTTC. This codes for CASSVDAGLHRTQYF.